The T cell receptor (beta chain) under discussion was sequenced for a study of shared clonotypes between healthy human individuals (dated by TCRdb to the early 2020s). For the wider study: A couple of women and a few men aged 18 to 49 years were included in the cohort. For each donor, three plates each were used for CD4 naive and CD4 memory, two plates were used for CD8 naive, and one plate was used for CD8 memory. To increase sequencing depth and limit assay-specific biases, different laboratories used diverse techniques to prepare libraries and sequence TCR repertoires. Leukapheresis yielded between about 0.85 and 10 billion PBMCs per donor. To estimate repertoire size and how much clonotypes are shared between individuals, the study performed deep sequencing of blood TCR repertoires from five healthy adults. The full study reports these points: Only blood was sampled, and tissue TCR repertoires likely differ from those in blood. Rarefaction of sorted-subset datasets indicated incomplete sequencing despite the large sequencing depth. When four donors were compared, the shared fraction of clonotypes was about 5% for naive CD4, around 3.6% for naive CD8, 2.3% for memory CD4, and around 0.37% for memory CD8. Pairwise subsampling indicated that sequencing depth was expected to affect the degree of clonotype sharing among donors. Compared with non-shared clonotypes, the clonotypes found in all four sorted-subset donors had higher generation probabilities. The small number of donors limited the genetic and exposure-history diversity represented. Naive subsets generally had larger estimated clonotype richness than memory subsets.

Comments on this clone: Its antigen remains undetermined. The record has no base qualities; no much larger clone is one base away.

TCR CDR3 regions were amplified from genomic DNA by multiplex PCR using the deep immunoSEQ assay. Genomic DNA extracted from each cell subset was distributed evenly over all wells of several immunoSEQ 96-well plates, and each plate served as one replicate. For sorted subsets, each replicate PCR was loaded with approximately 200 ng genomic DNA, equivalent to about 30,000 T cell genomes. Purified libraries were quantified with a Qubit 3.0 fluorometer, sized on a Bioanalyzer 2100, and re-quantified with the KAPA Library Quantification kit. Every immunoSEQ 96-well plate was sequenced on a dedicated single-read 150-cycle Illumina NextSeq 550 flow cell. Under the source paper's analysis protocol: Because the immunoSEQ output held only junctional sequences and lacked quality scores, the filtering could not match the filtering applied to full-length reads. Sequences were annotated with PyIR, a Python wrapper for IgBLAST v1.9, using IMGT germline references to assign V/J genes and CDR3. Reads were filtered out if the reads had weak V/J assignments (E-value above 1e-6), no CDR3, stop codons, out-of-frame junctions, or ambiguous translated residues. V3J clonotypes were defined as sequences sharing an identical inferred V gene, J gene, and CDR3 amino acid sequence. Percentage overlap between repertoires was calculated by dividing the number of shared unique clonotypes by the size of the smaller repertoire. Repertoire richness was assessed with RTK rarefaction, the Chao1 estimator, and Recon v2.1 estimates of unobserved clonotypes. OLGA was used to compute generation probabilities for all TCRbeta clonotypes that the gDNA method yielded from several donors. In TCRdb, the immuneACCESS table is reduced to in-frame sequences with V and J assigned. These tables do not hold every clone; where another copy was compared, an unresolved V gene accounts for under half, and the others remain unexplained. V and J calls plus clone size are reproduced from that table; the DNA served to infer D and trimming. The sample data list roughly 850,000 clones, and approximately 96% of these were observed just once. Together, the top ten hold about 0.25% of the sample.

Spanning cysteine to phenylalanine, the CDR3 consists of 13 amino acids. The CDR3 DNA has 39 bases and is translated from base 1. At the junction V is shortened by 6 bases and J by 2 bases; bases outside the gene matches: 5. CDR1 and CDR2 are read off the germline V gene as SQVTM and ANQGSEA. CD8 naive samples were CD45RO-negative cells positively selected for CCR7, giving a CD45RA+CCR7+ population that excluded TemRA cells. Donors were healthy HIV-negative adults with no recently reported acute infections or vaccinations. Every donor was a Caucasian adult living in Nashville, Tennessee, USA. After blood collection by leukapheresis, PBMCs were isolated using Ficoll-Histopaque density gradient centrifugation and then cryopreserved in the vapor phase of liquid nitrogen. Purity and quantity of every magnetically sorted T cell population were checked by analytical flow cytometry. Genomic DNA was isolated from each sorted fraction and quantified by UV absorbance on a Nanodrop 2000c.

Sample: naive CD8+ T cells sorted from blood. The cell subset or site label on this specimen signifies: CD45RA+CCR7+. This receptor was taken from a man aged 30 to 39 in good health. This sequence uses TRBV29-1 and TRBJ2-7, with 9 bases matching TRBD1. The DNA sequence is given as TGCAGCGTGATGACAGGGGGGCCCTACGAGCAGTACTTC. Its product reads: CSVMTGGPYEQYF.